These 31 T cell receptor beta chains originate from one sample sequenced in a study of blood T cell repertoires in COVID-19. TCRdb's copy holds only in-frame clones and misses some; the assay was immunoSEQ multiplex PCR. The sample shows about 250,000 clones, about 89% of them seen only once. Source material: PBMCs or T cells enriched from blood (not recorded which). The receptors were sampled from a man aged 40-50 years who had recovered from COVID-19.

This clone was recorded a few times. The J gene is TRBJ1-2, the V gene TRBV27; 10 positions match TRBD1. The V and J ends lost 5 bases and 2 bases, in that order; junction bases with no gene match: 17. The CDR3 runs 19 residues. The V gene's germline CDR1 is MNHEY and CDR2 SMNVEV (reference sequence). The CDR3 spells CASSPHLGGQGRRNYGYTF. The CDR3 DNA reads TGTGCCAGCAGTCCACATCTTGGGGGACAGGGGCGTCGGAACTATGGCTACACCTTC.

V and J are TRBV14 and TRBJ2-7; D not resolved. The CDR3 has 12 amino acids. Trimming took off 1 base at V and 4 bases at J, with 5 bases between the two ends. In germline, CDR1 is SGHDN, CDR2 FVKESK. The CDR3: CASSQARYEQYF. The CDR3 DNA is TGTGCCAGCAGCCAAGCCAGGTACGAGCAGTACTTC.

This clone was observed a single time. The V gene is TRBV6-5, the J gene TRBJ2-3; D is perhaps TRBD2 (6 bases). The CDR3 loop spans 16 amino acids. Trimming took 4 bases from V and 0 from J, leaving 14 bases between them. The germline CDR1 and CDR2 sequences are MNHEY and SVGAGI. CDR3 bases: TGTGCCAGCAGTTTGTCACTAGCTCGTAGCACAGATACGCAGTATTTT. Translation gives CASSLSLARSTDTQYF.

This clone was found a few times. The chain couples TRBV25-1 to TRBJ1-1; possibly TRBD1 for D (6 bases). Trimming removed 6 bases at V and 1 base at J, with 12 bases between. CDR3 length: 14 residues. The germline V gene encodes CDR1 MGHDK and CDR2 SYGVNS. CDR3 sequence reads: CASRNRAGNTEAFF. The CDR3, as DNA: TGTGCCAGCAGAAACAGGGCGGGGAACACTGAAGCTTTCTTT.

This clone was seen only once. The chain carries TRBV19 and TRBJ2-1, with 7 bases aligning to TRBD2. After removal of 5 bases from V and 8 bases from J, the junction contained 12 bases not matched to a gene. This CDR3 has 15 amino acids. Germline V gene data show CDR1 as LNHDA and CDR2 as SQIVND (reference sequence). The chain's CDR3 is CASSLGLGDGDEQFF. As DNA, the CDR3 is TGTGCCAGTAGTTTAGGACTAGGCGACGGGGATGAGCAGTTCTTC.

The rearrangement links TRBV6-5 to TRBJ2-7; no clear D gene. Per the germline V gene, CDR1 is MNHEY and CDR2 is SVGAGI. The CDR3 has 15 amino acids. V gave up 0 bases and J gave up 0 bases, with 9 bases separating them. Here the CDR3 DNA reads TGTGCCAGCAGTTACTCGCAATACATCTCCTACGAGCAGTACTTC. Its translation: CASSYSQYISYEQYF.

CDR3 sequence: CASRKQDLGNTIYF. The CDR3 nucleotides are TGTGCCAGCAGAAAACAGGACCTTGGAAACACCATATATTTT. The V call is TRBV6-5, the J call TRBJ1-3; a possible D gene is TRBD1 (5 bases). The V end lost 6 bases, the J end lost 3 bases, and 12 bases lay between the germline ends. From germline, CDR1 is MNHEY and CDR2 SVGAGI. CDR3 length: 14 amino acids.

This clone was seen more than once but under ten times. The CDR3 DNA is TGCGCCAGCAGCCGAGGTGAGACAGGGGATCTGTACTTC. Translated: CASSRGETGDLYF. The V gene is TRBV4-1, the J gene TRBJ2-7; TRBD1 matches 8 bases. Germline loops: CDR1 MGHRA, CDR2 YSYEKL. The CDR3 is made up of 13 amino acids. Trimming removed 4 bases from V and 12 bases from J; junction bases left unmatched: 11.

The chain employs TRBV23-1 and TRBJ2-2, with 7 bases that match TRBD2. TRBV23-1 is an open reading frame whose function is uncertain. The V segment lost 3 bases and the J segment 1 base; nucleotides outside the gene matches: 5. This CDR3 is 16 amino acids long. CDR3 protein: CASSHRAGWNTGELFF. As DNA, the CDR3 is TGCGCCAGCAGTCACAGAGCGGGATGGAACACCGGGGAGCTGTTTTTT.

V gene TRBV3-1 (or the pseudogene TRBV3-2) combines with J gene TRBJ2-1; 9 bases are a match to TRBD2. V shed 1 base and J 6 bases; nucleotides not matched to a gene: 13. CDR1 and CDR2 (germline): LGHDT, YNNKEL (reference sequence). This CDR3 contains 18 residues. The CDR3 DNA follows: TGTGCCAGCAGCCAAGGATCAGTTGGTCTAGCGGGATCCAATGAGCAGTTCTTC. Protein: CASSQGSVGLAGSNEQFF.

The table lists this clone with a few counts. The chain joins TRBV19 to TRBJ1-1, with TRBD1 identical over 7 bases. Per germline, CDR1 LNHDA and CDR2 SQIVND (reference sequence). CDR3 length: 16 amino acids. The trim removed 4 bases at V and 0 bases at J, leaving 8 bases unmatched. CDR3 DNA: TGTGCCAGTAGTAACCGGGACAGAACCTTGAACACTGAAGCTTTCTTT. This sequence encodes CASSNRDRTLNTEAFF.

V is TRBV29-1 and J is TRBJ1-4; a weak D match, TRBD1 (6 bases). The CDR3 is 14 amino acids. CDR1 and CDR2 (germline): SQVTM, ANQGSEA. Trimming cost V 4 bases and J 2 bases, with 11 bases left between them. CDR3 nucleotides: TGCAGCGTTGCGACAGGCCCTACTAATGAAAAACTGTTTTTT. As protein: CSVATGPTNEKLFF.

J is TRBJ2-1 and V is TRBV29-1; 7 positions match TRBD1. V trimming: 1 base; J trimming: 6 bases; junction bases outside the gene matches: 9. CDR1 SQVTM and CDR2 ANQGSEA come from the germline V gene. The CDR3 is 15 residues long. CDR3 nucleotide sequence: TGCAGCGTTGAAGCAAGAGGGGGCCGGGGCAATGAGCAGTTCTTC. Its translation: CSVEARGGRGNEQFF.

The rearrangement joins TRBV7-6 to TRBJ2-5, with D possibly TRBD2 on 6 matching bases. The CDR3 covers 15 residues. The V end was cut by 5 bases, the J end by 4 bases, with 17 bases between. Per germline, CDR1 SGHVS and CDR2 FNYEAQ. The CDR3 bases are TGTGCCAGCAGCCTCGGATCGGGAGAGGGAGAGACCCAGTACTTC. This codes for CASSLGSGEGETQYF.

The gene calls are TRBV10-3 and TRBJ2-5, with 8 bases matching TRBD2. The CDR3 covers 15 residues. With V trimmed by 5 bases and J by 3 bases, 8 bases remained unmatched. Germline CDR1 reads ENHRY; CDR2 reads SYGVKD. Here the CDR3 DNA reads TGTGCCATCAGTAATGCCCCACTAGCGGAAGAGACCCAGTACTTC. It yields the protein CAISNAPLAEETQYF.

This chain connects TRBV6-6 to TRBJ1-2; D is unclear. Germline V CDR1 and CDR2: MNHNY, SVGAGI (reference sequence). The CDR3 is 11 residues long. Trimming stripped 5 bases from V and 6 bases from J, with 7 bases between. This CDR3 is CASSPYDGYTF. CDR3 sequence (DNA): TGTGCCAGCAGTCCGTATGATGGCTACACCTTC.

This clone came up a few times. CDR3 protein: CASNPRGTGIQPQHF. Written as DNA, the CDR3 is TGTGCCAGCAACCCCCGTGGGACAGGGATTCAGCCCCAGCATTTT. This chain uses TRBV2 with TRBJ1-5; 9 bases are shared with TRBD1. Germline CDR1 and CDR2: SNHLY and FYNNEI. This CDR3 region has 15 residues. The V and J ends lost 7 bases and 6 bases, in that order; junction bases with no gene match: 10.

The chain combines TRBV7-6 with TRBJ1-2; 12 bases agree with TRBD1. J lost 7 bases, V lost 0 bases, and 3 bases had no gene match. The length of the CDR3 is 15 residues. Germline-derived CDR1 and CDR2 are SGHVS and FNYEAQ. The CDR3 DNA reads as TGTGCCAGCAGCTTAGCGGGACAGGGGGCTTCTGGCTACACCTTC. Its translation is CASSLAGQGASGYTF.

V usage is TRBV14 and J usage is TRBJ2-7, with 9 bases aligning to TRBD2. Per germline, CDR1 SGHDN and CDR2 FVKESK. CDR3 length: 15 residues. The V and J ends lost 2 bases and 4 bases, in that order; junction bases with no gene match: 6. CDR3 amino acids: CASSQLAGNFYEQYF. The CDR3 DNA reads TGTGCCAGCAGCCAACTAGCGGGAAATTTTTACGAGCAGTACTTC.

The gene calls are TRBV5-8 and TRBJ2-5; 11 nucleotides match TRBD1. This CDR3 has 14 amino acids. Looked up from germline, CDR1 is SGHTS and CDR2 is YDEGEE. With V trimmed by 5 bases and J by 4 bases, 4 bases remained unmatched. DNA of the CDR3: TGTGCCAGCAGTCCGGACAGGGGGCGAGAGACCCAGTACTTC. It translates to CASSPDRGRETQYF.

As regards this clone: Different DNA sequences within this sample yield the same CDR3. V gene TRBV7-2 combines with J gene TRBJ1-5, with D unclear. This CDR3 is built from 16 residues. Germline values: CDR1 SGHTA, CDR2 FQGNSA. The V end was cut by 1 base, the J end by 0 bases, with 10 bases between. In DNA, the CDR3 is TGTGCCAGCAGCTTAGTCGCAGGTTATAGCAATCAGCCCCAGCATTTT. Its protein is CASSLVAGYSNQPQHF.

The J gene is TRBJ2-7, the V gene TRBV19; TRBD1 might be the D (5 bases). Between the trimmed V and J ends, which lost 5 bases and 3 bases, there was a span of 11 bases. Germline assignment: CDR1 LNHDA and CDR2 SQIVND (reference sequence). This CDR3 spans 13 amino acids. In DNA form, the CDR3 reads TGTGCCAGTAGTCTACAGGACCTCTACGAGCAGTACTTC. Amino acid sequence: CASSLQDLYEQYF.

V and J are TRBV24-1 and TRBJ2-1, with 10 bases fitting TRBD2. Trimming at V came to 1 base and at J to 1 base, leaving 0 bases not matched to a gene. CDR1 is KGHDR, CDR2 SFDVKD, per germline. The CDR3 runs 16 residues. In DNA, the CDR3 is TGTGCCACCAGTGATTTTAGCGGGAGGTCCTACAATGAGCAGTTCTTC. This gives the protein CATSDFSGRSYNEQFF.

J is TRBJ1-1 and V is TRBV7-6; D is uncertain. V lost 1 base and J 4 bases, leaving 13 bases between the germline ends. The CDR3 runs 15 residues. From germline, CDR1 is SGHVS and CDR2 FNYEAQ. CDR3 DNA sequence: TGTGCCAGCAGCTTAGGTGGGAGAATGGGCACTGAAGCTTTCTTT. This sequence encodes CASSLGGRMGTEAFF.

The chain is built from TRBV5-1 and TRBJ2-1, with D perhaps TRBD2 (5 bases). The CDR3 is 15 residues long. The germline V gene encodes CDR1 SGHRS and CDR2 YFSETQ. Trimming left V 0 bases short and J 3 bases short, with 10 bases between. The CDR3 sequence is CASSLGIGGYNEQFF. The CDR3 DNA reads as TGCGCCAGCAGCTTGGGCATTGGAGGCTACAATGAGCAGTTCTTC.

A few counts support this clone. V and J are TRBV27 and TRBJ1-1, with D perhaps TRBD1 (5 bases). The CDR3 length is 14 residues. Germline values: CDR1 MNHEY, CDR2 SMNVEV (reference sequence). The V gene lost 5 bases and the J gene lost 4 bases, with 14 bases spanning the gap. The CDR3 region has the DNA TGTGCCAGCAGTGAGTATACAGGCCTCACTGAAGCTTTCTTT. This encodes CASSEYTGLTEAFF.

The chain uses TRBV6-5 and TRBJ1-5, with D uncertain. V dropped 5 bases and J dropped 3 bases, with 11 bases sitting between them. This CDR3 has 14 residues. Germline CDR1 and CDR2: MNHEY and SVGAGI. CDR3 in amino acids: CASSRSEANQPQHF. The DNA of the CDR3 is TGTGCCAGCAGTCGTAGCGAGGCCAATCAGCCCCAGCATTTT.

The genes are TRBV4-2 and TRBJ1-1; tentative D call: TRBD1 (6 bases). V was trimmed by 3 bases and J by 2 bases, leaving 13 bases between them. CDR3 length equals 15 residues. Germline CDR1 is LGHNA and CDR2 is YNFKEQ. CDR3 nucleotides: TGTGCCAGCAGCCAGACGACAGGCGGCAACACTGAAGCTTTCTTT. Its translation is CASSQTTGGNTEAFF.

V is TRBV24-1 and J is TRBJ2-1; 12 nucleotides agree with TRBD2. Per the germline V gene, CDR1 is KGHDR and CDR2 is SFDVKD. J was trimmed by 7 bases and V by 3 bases; bases with no gene match: 6. CDR3 length: 16 residues. CDR3 protein: CATSDETSGSRNEQFF. Here the CDR3 DNA reads TGTGCCACCAGTGATGAGACTAGCGGGAGCCGGAATGAGCAGTTCTTC.

J is TRBJ1-2 and V is TRBV5-1; 10 nucleotides agree with TRBD1. The CDR3 length is 17 residues. Unmatched junction bases numbered 7, after V lost 0 bases and J lost 2 bases. Per the germline V gene, CDR1 is SGHRS and CDR2 is YFSETQ. In DNA form, the CDR3 reads TGCGCCAGCAGCTTGGTCCCCGGGACAGGGGCCAACTATGGCTACACCTTC. Encoded protein: CASSLVPGTGANYGYTF.

This clone has only one observation. The chain links TRBV6-4 to TRBJ2-2; 11 bases align to TRBD2. This CDR3 contains 16 residues. CDR1 and CDR2 (germline): MRHNA, SNTAGT. V shed 5 bases, J shed 5 bases, and the junction held 7 bases outside the gene matches. As DNA, the CDR3 is TGTGCCAGCAGTAAAACTAGCGGGGGACGGACCGGGGAGCTGTTTTTT. It yields the protein CASSKTSGGRTGELFF.